The 11 T cell receptor beta chains below come from one sample, sequenced in a study of CD8+ T cells in alopecia areata. The treatment: oral pan-JAK inhibitor, 5-10 mg twice daily. Once RNA had been extracted, it was reverse transcribed into cDNA to act as the sequencing template. Sequenced by immunoSEQ multiplex PCR; TCRdb stores in-frame clones only, minus some. The table shows around 140,000 clones, with about 59% occurring only once. Sequenced here: CD8+ T cells sorted from blood, sampled at week 4, from a patient treated with tofacitinib. The receptors originated from a human donor with alopecia areata.

In this sample, this clone turned up once. V and J are TRBV5-6 and TRBJ2-1; D unclear. V was trimmed by 0 bases and J by 8 bases, leaving 15 bases between them. CDR1 is SGHDT, CDR2 YYEEEE, per germline. This CDR3 spans 15 amino acids. CDR3 coding DNA: TGTGCCAGCAGCTTGGGAAGTGGGCCCGGGTATGAGCAGTTCTTC. It specifies CASSLGSGPGYEQFF.

This clone has only a few counts. The gene calls are TRBV7-8 and TRBJ1-3, with D unclear. V shed 5 bases and J shed 0 bases, with 5 bases lying between them. Per the germline V gene, CDR1 is SGHVS and CDR2 is FQNEAQ. The CDR3 is made up of 13 amino acids. The CDR3 region is CASSPISGNTIYF. CDR3 DNA: TGTGCCAGCAGCCCAATCTCTGGAAACACCATATATTTT.

The V call is TRBV27, the J call TRBJ2-7; TRBD2 might be the D (5 bases). The CDR3 is 14 residues long. The germline V gene encodes CDR1 MNHEY and CDR2 SMNVEV (reference sequence). The V end was cut by 5 bases, the J end by 4 bases, with 15 bases between. The CDR3 coding sequence is TGTGCCAGCAGTCCCGGCGGGTTTGGTTACGAGCAGTACTTC. Translated: CASSPGGFGYEQYF.

This clone was recorded only once. V gene TRBV6-5 combines with J gene TRBJ2-7, with 9 nucleotides matching TRBD1. Per germline, CDR1 MNHEY and CDR2 SVGAGI. Trimming at V came to 4 bases and at J to 0 bases, leaving 4 bases not matched to a gene. This CDR3 contains 15 residues. This CDR3 is CASSSRTGVSYEQYF. The CDR3 DNA sequence: TGTGCCAGCAGTTCAAGGACAGGGGTCTCCTACGAGCAGTACTTC.

This clone was counted between two and nine times. The J gene is TRBJ2-7, the V gene TRBV12-5; D gene unclear. Germline CDR1 and CDR2: LGHNT and FRNRAP. There are 11 residues in the CDR3. V was shortened by 6 bases and J by 5 bases, with 8 bases between the two germline ends. CDR3 bases: TGTGCTAGTGGCCCGCTCGACGAGCAGTACTTC. Its protein is CASGPLDEQYF.

This chain connects TRBV7-3 to TRBJ2-5; D ambiguous. Trimming cost V 4 bases and J 1 base, with 19 bases left between them. Germline V gives CDR1 SGHTA, CDR2 FQGTGA. The CDR3 totals 17 residues. CDR3: CASSSGPGTHAQETQYF. The CDR3 DNA sequence: TGTGCCAGCAGCTCCGGGCCCGGAACCCATGCCCAAGAGACCCAGTACTTC.

This clone was counted ten times or more. The chain combines TRBV5-1 with TRBJ2-1; 11 positions match TRBD2. The CDR3 is 15 residues long. V shed 7 bases and J 9 bases; nucleotides not matched to a gene: 12. Germline V gene sequence: CDR1 SGHRS, CDR2 YFSETQ. The CDR3 here is CASRYSGGALSEQFF. The CDR3 region has the DNA TGCGCCAGCCGTTATAGCGGGGGGGCCTTGAGTGAGCAGTTCTTC.

This chain links TRBV13 with TRBJ2-1, with unresolved D. V lost 0 bases, J lost 7 bases, and 4 bases lay in between. This CDR3 comprises 12 residues. Germline V gene lookup returns CDR1 PRHDT and CDR2 FYEKMQ (reference sequence). CDR3 residues: CASSLGRNEQFF. CDR3 DNA sequence: TGTGCCAGCAGCTTAGGGCGTAATGAGCAGTTCTTC. Variable domain in full (rest from reference TRBV13 and TRBJ2-1): AAGVIQSPRHLIKEKRETATLKCYPIPRHDTVYWYQQGPGQDPQFLISFYEKMQSDKGSIPDRFSAQQFSDYHSELNMSSLELGDSALYFCASSLGRNEQFFGPGTRLTVL.

The rearrangement uses TRBV5-6 and TRBJ2-7; possible D gene TRBD2, 6 bases. Trimming shortened V by 3 bases and J by 1 base, and 14 bases separated the two germline ends. Germline CDR1 reads SGHDT; CDR2 reads YYEEEE. This CDR3 comprises 15 residues. The CDR3 DNA reads TGTGCCAGCAGCTACTCACCCGGGGGATCCTACGAGCAGTACTTC. Encoded protein: CASSYSPGGSYEQYF.

The V gene is TRBV7-7, the J gene TRBJ2-3; D might be TRBD1 (5 bases). Germline CDR1 reads SSHAT; CDR2 reads FNYEAQ (reference sequence). CDR3 length: 13 residues. The CDR3 DNA sequence: TGTGCTAGTCAGGGAAGGGGCACAGATACGCAGTATTTT. Translating it yields CASQGRGTDTQYF.

The table lists this clone with a few counts. The chain links TRBV4-1 to TRBJ2-1; 8 bases fit TRBD2. The ends lost 3 bases at V and 6 bases at J; junction bases unmatched: 4. Germline loops: CDR1 MGHRA, CDR2 YSYEKL. This CDR3 contains 14 residues. The CDR3 coding sequence is TGCGCCAGCAGCCAGCCGGGGGGGCGCAATGAGCAGTTCTTC. This gives the protein CASSQPGGRNEQFF.